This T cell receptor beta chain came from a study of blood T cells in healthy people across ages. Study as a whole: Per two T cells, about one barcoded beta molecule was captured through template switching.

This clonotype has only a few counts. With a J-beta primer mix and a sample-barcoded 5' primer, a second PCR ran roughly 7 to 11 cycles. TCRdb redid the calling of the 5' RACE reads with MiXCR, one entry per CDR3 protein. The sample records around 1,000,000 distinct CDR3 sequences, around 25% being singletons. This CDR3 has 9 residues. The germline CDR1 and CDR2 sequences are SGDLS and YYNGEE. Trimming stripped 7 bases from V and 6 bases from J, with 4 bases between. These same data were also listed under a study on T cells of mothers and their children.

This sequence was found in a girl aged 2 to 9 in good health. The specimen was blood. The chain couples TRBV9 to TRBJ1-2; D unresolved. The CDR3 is CASGDGYTF. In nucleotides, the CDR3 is TGTGCCAGCGGGGATGGCTACACCTTC.